Listed below are T cell receptor beta chains from one sample, sequenced in a study of cytomegalovirus exposure and HLA in healthy donors. Some clones are missing from TCRdb's copy, which holds only in-frame ones; the method was immunoSEQ multiplex PCR. The table includes tens of thousands of clones, roughly 94% detected once. Sequencing was done on a sample of PBMCs. These receptors were collected from a man in his late teens or twenties in good health and CMV-seropositive. The CDR3 runs from the conserved cysteine through the conserved F or W. Fields, in order: clone size, V gene, J gene, D gene, CDR3 DNA, CDR3 protein. D genes are given only for firm matches. Not every row has a clone size; where given, it reads once, few, many or a size class.

.	TRBV2	TRBJ2-5	TRBD1	TGTGCCACCAAGGACAGGGGGCTCGAGGAGACCCAGTACTTC	CATKDRGLEETQYF
.	TRBV2	TRBJ2-1	.	TGTGCCAGCAGTGATGTGACTGCCTACAATGAGCAGTTCTTC	CASSDVTAYNEQFF
.	TRBV6-1	TRBJ2-5	TRBD1	TGTGCCAGCAGTGAAGTACAGGGGCAGGGGGAAGAGACCCAGTACTTC	CASSEVQGQGEETQYF
.	TRBV2	TRBJ2-7	TRBD1	TGTGCCAGCAGCCGCGACAGGGGATACGAGCAGTACTTC	CASSRDRGYEQYF
.	TRBV4-3	TRBJ2-7	TRBD1	TGCGCCAGCAGCCAAGATTTAAATCCGGGACAGAGTTACGAGCAGTACTTC	CASSQDLNPGQSYEQYF
.	TRBV6-5	TRBJ2-1	TRBD2	TGTGCCAGCAGCCGGCGGGAGAGTTACAATGAGCAGTTCTTC	CASSRRESYNEQFF
.	TRBV28	TRBJ2-1	.	TGTGCCAGCACCGAGGACATCGCCTCCTACAATGAGCAGTTCTTC	CASTEDIASYNEQFF
.	TRBV5-1	TRBJ2-2	TRBD2	TGCGCCAGCAGCTCGCGAACGGGAGGGCCTACCGGGGAGCTGTTTTTT	CASSSRTGGPTGELFF
.	TRBV14	TRBJ2-7	.	TGTGCCAGCAGCCAAGGAGATTTCTACGAGCAGTACTTC	CASSQGDFYEQYF
.	TRBV4-1	TRBJ2-5	TRBD1	TGCGCCAGCAGCCAAGAAGCAGGGGGCCTCGAGACCCAGTACTTC	CASSQEAGGLETQYF
.	TRBV2	TRBJ1-2	.	TGTGCCAGCAGGCCGGACAGTTTGGGCTACACCTTC	CASRPDSLGYTF
once	TRBV5-1	TRBJ2-7	.	TGCGCCAGCAGCTACTCGATTACCCCGGCGGGGGAGCAGTACTTC	CASSYSITPAGEQYF
.	TRBV7-2	TRBJ2-1	.	TGTGCCAGCAGCCCTATGGGGGGTTCCTACAATGAGCAGTTCTTC	CASSPMGGSYNEQFF
.	TRBV25-1	TRBJ2-3	.	TGTGCCAGCAGTCGGGGAGGCGCAGATACGCAGTATTTT	CASSRGGADTQYF
.	TRBV30	TRBJ2-1	TRBD1	TGTGCCTGGAGTGTACAAGGGGGCTGGGGCAATGAGCAGTTCTTC	CAWSVQGGWGNEQFF
.	TRBV6-5	TRBJ2-7	.	TGTGCCAGCAGTTACTCGATCCCCGGGGGACCCTACGAGCAGTACTTC	CASSYSIPGGPYEQYF
.	TRBV27	TRBJ2-7	.	TGTGCCAGCAGTTTATACGCAGGGATAGTCGGCTACGAGCAGTACTTC	CASSLYAGIVGYEQYF
.	TRBV4-1	TRBJ2-7	TRBD2	TGCGCCAGCAGCCAAGTTCCTAGCGGGGCCAGCGAGCAGTACTTC	CASSQVPSGASEQYF
.	TRBV27	TRBJ1-4	.	TGTGCCAGCAGTTTAACCAGGGAGGGTGAAAAACTGTTTTTT	CASSLTREGEKLFF
.	TRBV28	TRBJ2-1	.	TGTGCCAGCCACGGGGCCTACAATGAGCAGTTCTTC	CASHGAYNEQFF
.	TRBV4-1	TRBJ1-4	.	TGCGCCAGCAGCCAAGAGGGAGGAGCCGGGGAAAAACTGTTTTTT	CASSQEGGAGEKLFF
.	TRBV28	TRBJ2-5	.	TGTGCCAGCAGTTTACCCCGAGGGTGGACCCAGTACTTC	CASSLPRGWTQYF
.	TRBV19	TRBJ1-2	TRBD1	TGTGCCAGTAGCAGGATCGGGACAGGGTTTTCCCGGGCATTAGAAGGCTACACCTTC	CASSRIGTGFSRALEGYTF
once	TRBV4-1	TRBJ1-3	.	TGCGCCAGCAGCCACATTAGTCGGCCTTCGGGTGGAAACACCATATATTTT	CASSHISRPSGGNTIYF
.	TRBV30	TRBJ1-2	TRBD1	TGTGCCTGGATGGACAGGGCAAACTATGGCTACACCTTC	CAWMDRANYGYTF
.	TRBV30	TRBJ2-7	TRBD1	TGTGCCTGGGGCAGGGGGCTCCACGAGCAGTACTTC	CAWGRGLHEQYF
.	TRBV19	TRBJ2-7	TRBD1	TGTGCCAGTAGTATCGGACAGGGTACCTACGAGCAGTACTTC	CASSIGQGTYEQYF